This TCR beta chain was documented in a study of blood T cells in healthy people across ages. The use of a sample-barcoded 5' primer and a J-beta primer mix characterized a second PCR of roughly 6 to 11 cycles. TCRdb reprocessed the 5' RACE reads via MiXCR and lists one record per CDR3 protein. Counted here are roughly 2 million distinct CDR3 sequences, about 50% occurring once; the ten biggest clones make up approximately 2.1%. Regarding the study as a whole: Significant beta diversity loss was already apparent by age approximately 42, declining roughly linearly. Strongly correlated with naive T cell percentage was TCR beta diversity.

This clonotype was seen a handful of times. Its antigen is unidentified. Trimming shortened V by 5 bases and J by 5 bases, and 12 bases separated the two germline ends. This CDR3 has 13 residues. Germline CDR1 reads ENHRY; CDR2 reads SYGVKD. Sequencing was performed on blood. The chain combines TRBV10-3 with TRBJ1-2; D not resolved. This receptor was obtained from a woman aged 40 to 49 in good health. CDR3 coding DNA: TGTGCCATCAGTTCCGAAGGAAATTATGGCTACACCTTC. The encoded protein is CAISSEGNYGYTF.